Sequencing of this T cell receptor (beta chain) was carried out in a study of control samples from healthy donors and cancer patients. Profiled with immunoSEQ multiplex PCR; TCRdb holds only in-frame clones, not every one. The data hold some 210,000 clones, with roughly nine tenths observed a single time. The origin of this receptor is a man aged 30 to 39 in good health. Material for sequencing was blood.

This CDR3 is CASSRTETNYGYTF. The CDR3 coding sequence is TGTGCCAGCAGCCGGACAGAAACAAACTATGGCTACACCTTC. The V and J genes are TRBV7-9 and TRBJ1-2, with TRBD1 as a possible D gene (6 bases). The germline V gene encodes CDR1 SEHNR and CDR2 FQNEAQ (reference sequence). The CDR3 loop spans 14 amino acids. The germline V and J ends were trimmed by 5 bases and 2 bases, with 12 bases remaining between them.